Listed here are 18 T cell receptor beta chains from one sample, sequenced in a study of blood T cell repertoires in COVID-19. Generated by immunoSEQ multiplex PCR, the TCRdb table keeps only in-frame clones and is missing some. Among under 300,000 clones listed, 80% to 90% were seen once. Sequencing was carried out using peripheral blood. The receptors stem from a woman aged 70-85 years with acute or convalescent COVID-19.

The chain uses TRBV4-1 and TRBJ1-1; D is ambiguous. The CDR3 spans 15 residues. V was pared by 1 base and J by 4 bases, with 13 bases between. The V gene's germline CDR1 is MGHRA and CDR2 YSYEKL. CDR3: CASSQGVGRGTEAFF. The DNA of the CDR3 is TGCGCCAGCAGCCAAGGAGTGGGCCGGGGCACTGAAGCTTTCTTT.

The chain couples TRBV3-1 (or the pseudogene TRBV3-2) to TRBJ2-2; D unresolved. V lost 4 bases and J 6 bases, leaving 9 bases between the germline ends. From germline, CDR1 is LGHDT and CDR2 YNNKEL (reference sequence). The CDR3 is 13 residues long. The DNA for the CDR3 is TGTGCCAGCAGCCCCCGACTGTCCGGGGAGCTGTTTTTT. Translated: CASSPRLSGELFF.

The CDR3 reads CASSLAPDSTYEQYF. CDR3 DNA sequence: TGCGCCAGCAGCTTGGCGCCGGACAGTACCTACGAGCAGTACTTC. This chain connects TRBV5-1 to TRBJ2-7, with a weak D call TRBD1 (6 bases). The CDR3 spans 15 residues. Germline CDR1 and CDR2: SGHRS and YFSETQ. V lost 0 bases and J 2 bases, leaving 12 bases between the germline ends.

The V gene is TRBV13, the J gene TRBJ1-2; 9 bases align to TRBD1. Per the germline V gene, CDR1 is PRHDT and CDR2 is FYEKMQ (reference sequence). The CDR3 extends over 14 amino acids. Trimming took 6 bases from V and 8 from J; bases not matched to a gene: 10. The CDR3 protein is CASRLTGGAGGYTF. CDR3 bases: TGTGCCAGCAGACTTACAGGGGGCGCAGGAGGCTACACCTTC.

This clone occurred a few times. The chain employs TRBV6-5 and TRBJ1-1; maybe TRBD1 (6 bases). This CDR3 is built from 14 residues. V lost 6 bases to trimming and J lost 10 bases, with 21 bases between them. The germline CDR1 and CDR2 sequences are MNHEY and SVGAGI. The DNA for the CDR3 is TGTGCCAGCAGCCGAGGACAGCTCGGCAATTTAGCTTTCTTT. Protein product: CASSRGQLGNLAFF.

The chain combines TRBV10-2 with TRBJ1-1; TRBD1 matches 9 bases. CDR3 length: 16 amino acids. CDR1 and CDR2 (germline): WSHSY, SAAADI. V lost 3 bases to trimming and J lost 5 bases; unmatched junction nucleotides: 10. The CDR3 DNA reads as TGCGCCAGCAGTGACCCAACAGGGACAGGGAGGACTGAAGCTTTCTTT. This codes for CASSDPTGTGRTEAFF.

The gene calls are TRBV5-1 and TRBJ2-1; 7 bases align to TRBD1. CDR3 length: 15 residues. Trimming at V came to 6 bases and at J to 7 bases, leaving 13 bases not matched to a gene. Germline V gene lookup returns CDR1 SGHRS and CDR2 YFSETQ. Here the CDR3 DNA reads TGCGCCAGCACGATAACAGGGGAGTCTTCAAATGAGCAGTTCTTC. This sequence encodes CASTITGESSNEQFF. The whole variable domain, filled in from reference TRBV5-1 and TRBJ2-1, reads KAGVTQTPRYLIKTRGQQVTLSCSPISGHRSVSWYQQTPGQGLQFLFEYFSETQRNKGNFPGRFSGRQFSNSRSEMNVSTLELGDSALYLCASTITGESSNEQFFGPGTRLTVL.

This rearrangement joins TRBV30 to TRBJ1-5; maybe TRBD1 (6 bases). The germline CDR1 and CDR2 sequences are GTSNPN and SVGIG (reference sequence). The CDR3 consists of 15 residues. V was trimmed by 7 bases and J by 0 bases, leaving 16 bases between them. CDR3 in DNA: TGTGCCTTAACTTCAGGGGCCCATAGCAATCAGCCCCAGCATTTT. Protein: CALTSGAHSNQPQHF.

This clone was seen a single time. CDR3: CASSSWTGGENEKLFF. In DNA form, the CDR3 reads TGTGCCAGCAGTTCATGGACAGGGGGGGAGAATGAAAAACTGTTTTTT. The chain is built from TRBV6-5 and TRBJ1-4; 10 positions match TRBD1. Germline CDR1 reads MNHEY; CDR2 reads SVGAGI. This CDR3 comprises 16 residues. Unmatched junction bases numbered 7, after V lost 4 bases and J lost 5 bases.

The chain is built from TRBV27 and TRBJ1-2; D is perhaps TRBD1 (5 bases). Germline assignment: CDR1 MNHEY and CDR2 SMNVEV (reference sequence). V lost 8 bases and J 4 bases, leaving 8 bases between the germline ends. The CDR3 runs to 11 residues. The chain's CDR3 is CASGRGYGYTF. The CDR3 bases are TGTGCCAGCGGGAGGGGCTATGGCTACACCTTC.

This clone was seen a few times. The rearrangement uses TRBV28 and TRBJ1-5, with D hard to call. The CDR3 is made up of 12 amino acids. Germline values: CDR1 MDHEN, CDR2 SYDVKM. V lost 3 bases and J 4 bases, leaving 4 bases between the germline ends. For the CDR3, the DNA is TGTGCCAGCAGTTTCCCTAATCAGCCCCAGCATTTT. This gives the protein CASSFPNQPQHF.

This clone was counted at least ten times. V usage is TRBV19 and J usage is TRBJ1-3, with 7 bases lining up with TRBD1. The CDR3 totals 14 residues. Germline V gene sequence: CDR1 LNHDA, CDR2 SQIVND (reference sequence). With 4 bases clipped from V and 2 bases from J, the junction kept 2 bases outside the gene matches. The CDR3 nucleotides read TGTGCCAGTAGTAGGGGGACAGCTGGAAACACCATATATTTT. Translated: CASSRGTAGNTIYF.

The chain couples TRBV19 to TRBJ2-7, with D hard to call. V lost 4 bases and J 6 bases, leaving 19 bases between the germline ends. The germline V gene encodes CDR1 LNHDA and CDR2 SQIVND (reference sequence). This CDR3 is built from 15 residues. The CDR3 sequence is CASSSGTEAMTEQYF. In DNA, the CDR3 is TGTGCCAGTAGTAGCGGAACTGAGGCCATGACCGAGCAGTACTTC.

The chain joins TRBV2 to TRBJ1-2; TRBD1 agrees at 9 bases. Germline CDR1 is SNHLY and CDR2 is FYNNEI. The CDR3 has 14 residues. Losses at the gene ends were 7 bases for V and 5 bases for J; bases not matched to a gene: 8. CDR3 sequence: CASITGGGGYGYTF. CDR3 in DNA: TGTGCCAGCATTACAGGGGGCGGTGGGTATGGCTACACCTTC.

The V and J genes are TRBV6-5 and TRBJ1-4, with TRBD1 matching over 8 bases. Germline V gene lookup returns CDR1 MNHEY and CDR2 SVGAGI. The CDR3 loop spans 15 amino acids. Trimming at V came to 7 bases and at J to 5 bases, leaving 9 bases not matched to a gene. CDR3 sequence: CASTTGGATNEKLFF. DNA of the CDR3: TGTGCCAGCACAACAGGGGGGGCGACAAATGAAAAACTGTTTTTT.

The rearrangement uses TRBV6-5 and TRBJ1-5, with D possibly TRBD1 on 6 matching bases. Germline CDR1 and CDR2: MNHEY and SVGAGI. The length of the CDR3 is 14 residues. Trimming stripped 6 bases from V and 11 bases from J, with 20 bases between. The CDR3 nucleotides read TGTGCCAGCAGACATAGGGGGGGGGCGGAGACCCAGCATTTT. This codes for CASRHRGGAETQHF.

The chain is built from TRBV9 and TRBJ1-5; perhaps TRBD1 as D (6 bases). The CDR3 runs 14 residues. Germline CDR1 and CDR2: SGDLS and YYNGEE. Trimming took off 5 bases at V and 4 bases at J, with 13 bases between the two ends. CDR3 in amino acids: CASSRSTGNQPQHF. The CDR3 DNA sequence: TGTGCCAGCAGTAGATCAACAGGGAATCAGCCCCAGCATTTT.

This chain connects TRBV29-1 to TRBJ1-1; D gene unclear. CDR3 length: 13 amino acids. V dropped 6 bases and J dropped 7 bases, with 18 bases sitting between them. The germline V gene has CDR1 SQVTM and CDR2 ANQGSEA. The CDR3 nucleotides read TGCAGCGTGGAACATTCGGGTACGGGTGAAGCTTTCTTT. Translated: CSVEHSGTGEAFF.